A single sample is the source of the 20 T cell receptor beta chains below, sequenced in a study of T cell changes during pregnancy in multiple sclerosis. Data came from immunoSEQ multiplex PCR; TCRdb stores just in-frame clones and leaves some out. The data contain roughly 46,000 clones, roughly 80% of them seen just once; the ten biggest clones take up 0.55% to 0.75%. The sequenced sample was CD4+ T cells from peripheral blood mononuclear cells, obtained before pregnancy. The receptors here all came from a female donor with multiple sclerosis, enrolled in a pregnancy study.

The chain joins TRBV29-1 to TRBJ2-7; 9 positions agree with TRBD1. This CDR3 contains 13 residues. The V gene's germline CDR1 is SQVTM and CDR2 ANQGSEA. V dropped 5 bases and J dropped 3; count of bases not matched to a gene: 5. The CDR3, as DNA: TGCAGCGTTATAACAGGGGGCTTCTACGAGCAGTACTTC. Translation: CSVITGGFYEQYF.

The chain combines TRBV6-5 with TRBJ1-1; D remains unclear. CDR3 length equals 11 residues. Germline V gives CDR1 MNHEY, CDR2 SVGAGI. Trimming shortened V by 8 bases and J by 3 bases, and 7 bases separated the two germline ends. CDR3 sequence (DNA): TGTGCCAGCCATCGGGACACTGAAGCTTTCTTT. Translated, it gives CASHRDTEAFF.

The chain uses TRBV5-4 and TRBJ1-2; no firm D call. This CDR3 is 15 amino acids long. Germline V gene lookup returns CDR1 SGHNT and CDR2 YYREEE (reference sequence). The V and J ends lost 0 bases and 8 bases respectively, with 17 bases between them. CDR3: CASSLEVTVSEGYTF. The CDR3 DNA is TGTGCCAGCAGCTTGGAGGTGACTGTATCAGAGGGCTACACCTTC.

The chain carries TRBV9 and TRBJ1-4, with D uncertain. Trimming left V 0 bases short and J 3 bases short, with 12 bases between. The CDR3 has 16 residues. The germline gives CDR1 SGDLS, CDR2 YYNGEE. The CDR3 reads CASSVEARGANEKLFF. DNA of the CDR3: TGTGCCAGCAGCGTAGAGGCTCGGGGAGCTAATGAAAAACTGTTTTTT.

The sample holds one count of this clone. The V gene is TRBV6-5, the J gene TRBJ1-5, with 8 bases aligning to TRBD1. J lost 1 base, V lost 2 bases, and 4 bases had no gene match. In germline, CDR1 is MNHEY, CDR2 SVGAGI. The CDR3 runs 16 residues. The CDR3: CASSYGDRGSNQPQHF. The DNA for the CDR3 is TGTGCCAGCAGTTACGGAGACAGGGGAAGCAATCAGCCCCAGCATTTT.

J is TRBJ1-1 and V is TRBV2; 7 bases are a match to TRBD1. Germline CDR1 reads SNHLY; CDR2 reads FYNNEI. V shed 8 bases, J shed 3 bases, and the junction held 6 bases outside the gene matches. The CDR3 covers 13 residues. The chain's CDR3 is CASAGTEHTEAFF. The CDR3 DNA is TGTGCCAGCGCCGGGACAGAACACACTGAAGCTTTCTTT.

The rearrangement uses TRBV6-5 and TRBJ1-2, with TRBD1 as a possible D gene (5 bases). The CDR3 spans 15 residues. Germline assignment: CDR1 MNHEY and CDR2 SVGAGI. Trimming stripped 2 bases from V and 4 bases from J, with 14 bases between. Here the CDR3 reads CASSYVGTTIYGYTF. In DNA form, the CDR3 reads TGTGCCAGCAGTTACGTGGGGACTACCATCTATGGCTACACCTTC.

Only one count was recorded for this clone. The gene calls are TRBV19 and TRBJ1-4; D not resolved. The V end lost 7 bases, the J end lost 4 bases, and 16 bases lay between the germline ends. The CDR3 covers 15 residues. Germline V lookup: CDR1 LNHDA, CDR2 SQIVND (reference sequence). CDR3 in amino acids: CASKVQDLFNEKLFF. Here the CDR3 DNA reads TGTGCCAGTAAGGTCCAGGATTTGTTTAATGAAAAACTGTTTTTT.

This chain connects TRBV19 to TRBJ1-4; perhaps TRBD1 as D (6 bases). CDR1 and CDR2 from the germline V gene are LNHDA and SQIVND (reference sequence). CDR3 length: 14 amino acids. Between the trimmed V and J ends, which lost 6 bases and 7 bases, there was a span of 15 bases. As DNA, the CDR3 is TGTGCCAGTAGGCGGACGGGAGGGGGTGAAAAACTGTTTTTT. It is translated as CASRRTGGGEKLFF. Together with reference TRBV19 and TRBJ1-4, the CDR3 gives the full variable domain: DGGITQSPKYLFRKEGQNVTLSCEQNLNHDAMYWYRQDPGQGLRLIYYSQIVNDFQKGDIAEGYSVSREKKESFPLTVTSAQKNPTAFYLCASRRTGGGEKLFFGSGTQLSVL.

The J gene is TRBJ2-7, the V gene TRBV6-1; D remains unclear. The V end was cut by 0 bases, the J end by 1 base, with 4 bases between. CDR3 length equals 13 residues. Germline V gene data show CDR1 as MNHNS and CDR2 as SASEGT. The CDR3 DNA reads TGTGCCAGCAGTGAAGCGCGGTCCTACGAGCAGTACTTC. Protein sequence: CASSEARSYEQYF.

CDR3 sequence: CASRPTGLSYGYTF. The CDR3 region has the DNA TGTGCCAGCAGGCCGACAGGGTTGAGCTATGGCTACACCTTC. V and J are TRBV7-6 and TRBJ1-2, with TRBD1 identical over 7 bases. After removal of 6 bases from V and 4 bases from J, the junction contained 8 bases not matched to a gene. This CDR3 has 14 residues. Per the germline V gene, CDR1 is SGHVS and CDR2 is FNYEAQ.

This clone was picked up a small number of times. The rearrangement joins TRBV7-2 to TRBJ2-7; 8 bases align to TRBD1. The germline gives CDR1 SGHTA, CDR2 FQGNSA. The V and J ends lost 2 bases and 4 bases, in that order; junction bases with no gene match: 13. This CDR3 comprises 17 residues. CDR3 bases: TGTGCCAGCAGCTTAAGGGTTCTGGACAGGGAAGGGTACGAGCAGTACTTC. It encodes CASSLRVLDREGYEQYF.

The chain employs TRBV5-1 and TRBJ2-3, with 7 bases matching TRBD2. The junction had 3 bases not matched to a gene; V was cut back by 3 bases and J by 2 bases. This CDR3 spans 14 amino acids. Germline assignment: CDR1 SGHRS and CDR2 YFSETQ. CDR3 sequence (DNA): TGCGCCAGCAGCTGGACTAGTGTCACAGATACGCAGTATTTT. Residues: CASSWTSVTDTQYF.

V is TRBV5-1 and J is TRBJ1-2; 8 bases agree with TRBD1. V lost 4 bases and J lost 3; bases outside the gene matches: 14. This CDR3 has 17 amino acids. Germline CDR1 and CDR2: SGHRS and YFSETQ. The CDR3 bases are TGCGCCAGCAGCCCCCAGGGCGGGCAGGGGGCTTACTATGGCTACACCTTC. This sequence encodes CASSPQGGQGAYYGYTF. Full variable domain (outside the CDR3, taken from reference TRBV5-1 and TRBJ1-2): KAGVTQTPRYLIKTRGQQVTLSCSPISGHRSVSWYQQTPGQGLQFLFEYFSETQRNKGNFPGRFSGRQFSNSRSEMNVSTLELGDSALYLCASSPQGGQGAYYGYTFGSGTRLTVV.

This sequence joins TRBV14 and TRBJ1-2, with D perhaps matching TRBD1 (5 bases). The CDR3 totals 15 residues. The germline V gene has CDR1 SGHDN and CDR2 FVKESK. The V end lost 1 base, the J end lost 8 bases, and 17 bases lay between the germline ends. The CDR3 region is CASSQGPPARGGYTF. The CDR3 coding sequence is TGTGCCAGCAGCCAAGGCCCTCCAGCTCGGGGGGGCTACACCTTC.

This chain links TRBV9 with TRBJ1-3, with 7 positions matching TRBD1. Germline-derived CDR1 and CDR2 are SGDLS and YYNGEE. The length of the CDR3 is 16 residues. V lost 1 base to trimming and J lost 6 bases; unmatched junction nucleotides: 10. This chain's CDR3 is CASSVFPGQLQNTIYF. As DNA, the CDR3 is TGTGCCAGCAGCGTATTCCCGGGACAGCTTCAAAACACCATATATTTT.

This clone came up once. The V gene is TRBV7-2, the J gene TRBJ2-7; D not certain. CDR1 is SGHTA and CDR2 is FQGNSA in the germline V gene. This CDR3 is built from 13 residues. The V end was cut by 2 bases, the J end by 7 bases, with 12 bases between. The CDR3 region has the DNA TGTGCCAGCAGCTTATTTTCGAGAAATGAGCAGTACTTC. It yields the protein CASSLFSRNEQYF. The variable domain in full, completed from reference TRBV7-2 and TRBJ2-7, reads GAGVSQSPSNKVTEKGKDVELRCDPISGHTALYWYRQSLGQGLEFLIYFQGNSAPDKSGLPSDRFSAERTGGSVSTLTIQRTQQEDSAVYLCASSLFSRNEQYFGPGTRLTVT.

This chain joins TRBV9 and TRBJ2-1, with D tentatively TRBD1 (6 bases). This CDR3 is built from 13 residues. V lost 0 bases, J lost 6 bases, and 7 bases lay in between. Per the germline V gene, CDR1 is SGDLS and CDR2 is YYNGEE. CDR3 region: CASSVAGVNEQFF. The CDR3 coding sequence is TGTGCCAGCAGCGTAGCAGGGGTCAATGAGCAGTTCTTC. The variable domain in full, completed from reference TRBV9 and TRBJ2-1, reads DSGVTQTPKHLITATGQRVTLRCSPRSGDLSVYWYQQSLDQGLQFLIQYYNGEERAKGNILERFSAQQFPDLHSELNLSSLELGDSALYFCASSVAGVNEQFFGPGTRLTVL.

The chain combines TRBV7-3 with TRBJ2-3, with 7 bases aligning to TRBD2. The germline V gene has CDR1 SGHTA and CDR2 FQGTGA. The J segment lost 7 bases and the V segment lost 5 bases, leaving 9 bases of the junction unmatched. CDR3 length equals 14 residues. CDR3 residues: CASSPLGGVNTQYF. In DNA form, the CDR3 reads TGTGCCAGCAGCCCCCTGGGGGGGGTGAATACGCAGTATTTT.

The chain couples TRBV30 to TRBJ2-7, with TRBD1 as a possible D gene (5 bases). This CDR3 spans 11 amino acids. Trimming shortened V by 8 bases and J by 4 bases, and 12 bases separated the two germline ends. In germline, CDR1 is GTSNPN, CDR2 SVGIG (reference sequence). DNA for the CDR3: TGTGCCGGCATGACAGCTTACGAGCAGTACTTC. The encoded protein is CAGMTAYEQYF.